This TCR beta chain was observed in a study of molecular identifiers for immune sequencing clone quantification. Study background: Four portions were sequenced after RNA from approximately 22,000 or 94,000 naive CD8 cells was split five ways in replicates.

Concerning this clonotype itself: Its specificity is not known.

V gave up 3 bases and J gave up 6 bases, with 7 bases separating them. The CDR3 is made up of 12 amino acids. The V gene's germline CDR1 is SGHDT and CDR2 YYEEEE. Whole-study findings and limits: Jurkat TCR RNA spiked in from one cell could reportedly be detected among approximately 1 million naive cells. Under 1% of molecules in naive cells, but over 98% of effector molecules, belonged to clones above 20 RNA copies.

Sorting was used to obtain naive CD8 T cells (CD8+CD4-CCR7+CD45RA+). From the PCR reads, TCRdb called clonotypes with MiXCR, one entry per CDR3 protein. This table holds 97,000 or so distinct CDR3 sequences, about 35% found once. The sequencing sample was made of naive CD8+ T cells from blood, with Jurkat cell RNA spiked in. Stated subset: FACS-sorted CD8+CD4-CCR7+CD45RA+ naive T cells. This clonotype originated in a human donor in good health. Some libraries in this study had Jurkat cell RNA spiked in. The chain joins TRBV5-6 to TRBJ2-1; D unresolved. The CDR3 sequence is CASSWSRNEQFF. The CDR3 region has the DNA TGTGCCAGCAGCTGGTCCCGCAATGAGCAGTTCTTC.